The T cell receptor beta chain under discussion was sequenced for a study of shared clonotypes between healthy human individuals. Study-level background: Three CD4 naive, three CD4 memory, two CD8 naive and one CD8 memory plate were used per donor.

Germline V lookup: CDR1 MNHEY, CDR2 SVGAGI. The CDR3 totals 14 residues. V was pared by 4 bases and J by 7 bases, with 6 bases of the junction left unmatched. Method: immunoSEQ multiplex PCR; TCRdb's copy keeps in-frame clones and lacks some. The table has about 1.5 million clones, nearly 99% seen once. This chain uses TRBV6-5 with TRBJ2-4; 8 bases fit TRBD2. The sample taken for sequencing was naive CD4+ T cells sorted from blood. Documented subset: CD45RA+ positively selected. This clonotype was obtained from a man aged 25-45 years in good health. Here the CDR3 reads CASSSRGLGNIQYF. The CDR3 DNA reads TGTGCCAGCAGTTCCCGGGGACTAGGGAACATTCAGTACTTC.